The T cell receptor beta chain described here comes from a study of T cells in localized non-small cell lung cancer. Regarding the study as a whole: Adjacent lung exhibited a median of approximately 59 among the 100 most abundant tumor clones.

Measured with immunoSEQ multiplex PCR; TCRdb has only the in-frame clones, and not every one. The sample includes roughly 77,000 clones, approximately 90% of them seen just once. A note on this clone: As yet, its antigen is unknown.

The V gene end was trimmed by 4 bases and the J gene end by 5 bases; junction bases not matched to a gene: 2. CDR1 and CDR2 (germline): SGHRS, YFSETQ. The CDR3 contains 13 residues. Sequencing was performed on peripheral blood, taken before any cancer treatment. The genes are TRBV5-1 and TRBJ2-5; 10 bases map to TRBD1. The origin of this receptor is a woman aged 40-69 years with stage I squamous cell lung carcinoma. This CDR3 reads CASSEGQGETQYF. In DNA, the CDR3 is TGCGCCAGCAGCGAGGGACAGGGGGAGACCCAGTACTTC.